These 20 T cell receptor beta chains share one sample of origin, sequenced in a study of blood T cells in healthy people across ages. Then a second PCR, running roughly 7 to 11 cycles, was carried out with a sample-barcoded 5' primer and a J-beta primer mix. Using its own MiXCR run on the 5' RACE reads, TCRdb lists one record per CDR3 protein. The table has roughly 730,000 distinct CDR3 sequences, more than 50% seen once. The sample taken for sequencing was blood. The receptors come from a man aged 35-49 years in good health.

The chain links TRBV7-2 to TRBJ2-7; the D is unclear. V was pared by 3 bases and J by 0 bases, with 12 bases between. CDR1 and CDR2 from the germline V gene are SGHTA and FQGNSA. This CDR3 has 15 amino acids. CDR3 residues: CASSLSRPSSYEQYF. The DNA of the CDR3 is TGTGCCAGCAGCTTGTCCAGGCCCAGCTCCTACGAGCAGTACTTC.

The V gene is TRBV15, the J gene TRBJ2-3; 8 positions match TRBD2. CDR3 length: 14 residues. J was trimmed by 4 bases and V by 5 bases; bases with no gene match: 5. Looked up from germline, CDR1 is LNHNV and CDR2 is YYDKDF (reference sequence). In DNA form, the CDR3 reads TGTGCCACCAGCGGGGACGGGGGGGCAGATACGCAGTATTTT. It is translated as CATSGDGGADTQYF.

The chain has TRBV4-2 and TRBJ2-5; 10 nucleotides agree with TRBD1. The V segment lost 0 bases and the J segment 13 bases; nucleotides outside the gene matches: 14. Germline V gene lookup returns CDR1 LGHNA and CDR2 YNFKEQ. The CDR3 contains 16 residues. DNA of the CDR3: TGTGCCAGCAGCCAAGATCTCGGGACAGGGGTATGGGAGCGGTACTTC. This encodes CASSQDLGTGVWERYF.

The chain combines TRBV7-2 with TRBJ2-3; D call uncertain. This CDR3 region has 14 residues. CDR1 SGHTA and CDR2 FQGNSA come from the germline V gene. The V gene lost 5 bases and the J gene lost 6 bases, with 15 bases spanning the gap. The CDR3 nucleotides are TGTGCCAGCAGCCTCAGTCCCCTCGGGGATACGCAGTATTTT. Translated, it gives CASSLSPLGDTQYF.

J is TRBJ2-5 and V is TRBV28; D unresolved. Germline CDR1 MDHEN, CDR2 SYDVKM. V lost 3 bases, J lost 5 bases, and 7 bases lay in between. The CDR3 loop spans 12 amino acids. The CDR3 sequence is CASSFFEETQYF. The CDR3 coding sequence is TGTGCCAGCAGTTTCTTTGAGGAGACCCAGTACTTC.

This sequence joins TRBV4-2 and TRBJ2-5, with 8 bases aligning to TRBD2. Per germline, CDR1 LGHNA and CDR2 YNFKEQ. After removal of 0 bases from V and 7 bases from J, the junction contained 13 bases not matched to a gene. This CDR3 spans 17 amino acids. The CDR3 protein is CASSQDWASGGAGTQYF. For the CDR3, the DNA is TGTGCCAGCAGCCAAGATTGGGCGAGCGGGGGAGCGGGGACCCAGTACTTC.

V usage is TRBV27 and J usage is TRBJ2-7, with TRBD1 matching 9 bases. The germline gives CDR1 MNHEY, CDR2 SMNVEV (reference sequence). CDR3 length: 13 amino acids. V lost 7 bases to trimming and J lost 4 bases; unmatched junction nucleotides: 5. This chain's CDR3 is CASKQGAGYEQYF. The DNA for the CDR3 is TGTGCCAGCAAACAGGGGGCCGGTTACGAGCAGTACTTC.

The chain recombines TRBV12-3 or TRBV12-4 with TRBJ2-5; unclear D gene. The J call may be in error: the DNA end matches TRBJ2-7 better. The CDR3 is made up of 14 amino acids. The CDR3 protein is CASSFGASSNEQYF. CDR3 in DNA: TGTGCCAGCAGTTTTGGCGCCTCTTCGAACGAGCAGTACTTC.

The V call is TRBV20-1, the J call TRBJ2-3, with 13 nucleotides matching TRBD2. Losses at the gene ends were 5 bases for V and 0 bases for J; bases not matched to a gene: 14. The germline V gene has CDR1 DFQATT and CDR2 SNEGSKA (reference sequence). The CDR3 has 19 amino acids. The CDR3 DNA is TGCAGTGCTTCCGTCCCGCTGGGACTAGCGGGACGAAGCACAGATACGCAGTATTTT. Residues: CSASVPLGLAGRSTDTQYF.

A single count supports this clonotype. A junction boundary mismatches the germline segment, possibly from a read error. The chain uses TRBV20-1 and TRBJ2-1; a weak D match, TRBD1 (6 bases). Germline V gene sequence: CDR1 DFQATT, CDR2 SNEGSKA (reference sequence). The CDR3 spans 12 residues. CDR3 protein: CGAAGQYNEQFF. CDR3 nucleotide sequence: TGCGGTGCTGCTGGACAGTACAATGAGCAGTTCTTC.

V gene TRBV6-6 combines with J gene TRBJ2-1; tentatively, D is TRBD1 or TRBD2 (5 bases each). Between the trimmed V and J ends, which lost 5 bases and 7 bases, there was a span of 18 bases. The CDR3 extends over 15 amino acids. The germline gives CDR1 MNHNY, CDR2 SVGAGI (reference sequence). The CDR3 here is CASSTGTNQRNEQFF. The CDR3 nucleotides are TGTGCCAGCAGTACCGGGACCAACCAGCGGAATGAGCAGTTCTTC.

This clonotype was recorded at least ten times. This chain connects TRBV25-1 to TRBJ2-3; TRBD1 is a possible D gene (5 bases). Germline V gene lookup returns CDR1 MGHDK and CDR2 SYGVNS. Trimming left V 0 bases short and J 2 bases short, with 9 bases between. This CDR3 has 15 amino acids. The CDR3 DNA reads as TGTGCCAGCAGTGAATACGAAGGGGACACAGATACGCAGTATTTT. Translated, it gives CASSEYEGDTDTQYF.

This sequence joins TRBV7-2 and TRBJ1-1, with D perhaps TRBD1 (6 bases). V was shortened by 3 bases and J by 6 bases, with 11 bases between the two germline ends. CDR3 length: 13 amino acids. CDR1 SGHTA and CDR2 FQGNSA come from the germline V gene. The CDR3 coding sequence is TGTGCCAGCAGCTTGCCCGGGGGCGCTGAAGCTTTCTTT. Translating gives CASSLPGGAEAFF.

In the case of this clonotype: With a much larger clone just one base away, this may be a read error. The gene calls are TRBV6-1 and TRBJ2-1, with D unclear. The CDR3 contains 10 residues. Per germline, CDR1 MNHNS and CDR2 SASEGT. V was cut by 3 bases and J by 8 bases, with 2 bases left in between. The chain's CDR3 is CASSDDEQFF. CDR3 bases: TGTGCCAGCAGTGACGATGAGCAGTTCTTC.

This CDR3 is CASSSRTEGYGYTF. CDR3 DNA sequence: TGTGCCAGCAGCTCCAGGACCGAGGGGTATGGCTACACCTTC. J is TRBJ1-2 and V is TRBV13; possibly TRBD1 for D (5 bases). Germline CDR1 reads PRHDT; CDR2 reads FYEKMQ (reference sequence). The V gene lost 4 bases and the J gene lost 5 bases, with 14 bases spanning the gap. CDR3 length: 14 residues. Based on the CDR3 plus reference TRBV13 and TRBJ1-2, the full variable domain is AAGVIQSPRHLIKEKRETATLKCYPIPRHDTVYWYQQGPGQDPQFLISFYEKMQSDKGSIPDRFSAQQFSDYHSELNMSSLELGDSALYFCASSSRTEGYGYTFGSGTRLTVV.

This clonotype was picked up a small number of times. The gene calls are TRBV7-9 and TRBJ2-7; 7 positions match TRBD2. Trimming cost V 3 bases and J 4 bases; bases outside gene matches: 3. The CDR3 length is 13 residues. Per the germline V gene, CDR1 is SEHNR and CDR2 is FQNEAQ (reference sequence). CDR3 sequence reads: CASSLELAYEQYF. DNA of the CDR3: TGTGCCAGCAGCTTGGAACTAGCGTACGAGCAGTACTTC. The full variable domain, its missing parts supplied by reference TRBV7-9 and TRBJ2-7, is DTGVSQNPRHKITKRGQNVTFRCDPISEHNRLYWYRQTLGQGPEFLTYFQNEAQLEKSRLLSDRFSAERPKGSFSTLEIQRTEQGDSAMYLCASSLELAYEQYFGPGTRLTVT.

This clonotype was recorded once. Germline and junction disagree at one end, which may indicate a read error. The rearrangement links TRBV5-1 to TRBJ2-7; a possible D gene is TRBD1 (5 bases). Germline V CDR1 and CDR2: SGHRS, YFSETQ. The CDR3 extends over 13 amino acids. The chain's CDR3 is CASSPQVSYERYF. In DNA, the CDR3 is TGCGCCAGCAGCCCACAGGTATCCTACGAGCGGTACTTC.

About this clonotype: The junction shows a germline mismatch at one end, possibly a read error. The V gene is TRBV5-1, the J gene TRBJ1-1; unclear D gene. This CDR3 contains 13 residues. Germline CDR1 SGHRS, CDR2 YFSETQ. The CDR3 reads CASSVSENAEAFF. CDR3 coding DNA: TGCGCCAGCAGTGTTTCGGAGAACGCTGAAGCTTTCTTT.

This clonotype was detected a few times. The J gene is TRBJ2-4, the V gene TRBV10-3, with 7 nucleotides matching TRBD1. With V trimmed by 2 bases and J by 3 bases, 4 bases remained unmatched. Germline V lookup: CDR1 ENHRY, CDR2 SYGVKD. The CDR3 has 15 amino acids. The CDR3 nucleotides read TGTGCCATCAGTGAGGAGGGGGCTGTCAAAAACATTCAGTACTTC. Residues: CAISEEGAVKNIQYF.

The V call is TRBV29-1, the J call TRBJ2-5, with D maybe TRBD1 (5 bases). The CDR3 runs to 11 residues. V lost 7 bases and J 11 bases, leaving 17 bases between the germline ends. Germline-derived CDR1 and CDR2 are SQVTM and ANQGSEA. The CDR3 nucleotides read TGCAGCGCCCGCAGGGATGCTGAGCAGTACTTC. Translated, it gives CSARRDAEQYF.